One and the same sample provided the 32 T cell receptor beta chains below, sequenced in a study of blood T cells in healthy people across ages. Alongside a J-beta primer mix, a sample-barcoded 5' primer served in a second PCR lasting about 7 to 12 cycles. TCRdb redid the calling of the 5' RACE reads with MiXCR, one entry per CDR3 protein. The sample consists of hundreds of thousands of distinct CDR3 sequences, roughly 21% of them appearing once. The sequenced sample consisted of blood. All receptors come from a man aged 65 to 79 in good health.

This clonotype was seen only a few times. The V call is TRBV20-1, the J call TRBJ1-4; D not certain. The CDR3 length is 16 residues. The germline V gene encodes CDR1 DFQATT and CDR2 SNEGSKA (reference sequence). V lost 0 bases, J lost 0 bases, and 11 bases lay in between. The CDR3 nucleotides read TGCAGTGCTAGAGATGGGCGGACCGCAACTAATGAAAAACTGTTTTTT. It translates to CSARDGRTATNEKLFF.

This clonotype was observed at least ten times. This chain uses TRBV10-3 with TRBJ2-1, with TRBD1 matching 8 bases. With 8 bases clipped from V and 1 base from J, the junction kept 10 bases outside the gene matches. Germline V gene sequence: CDR1 ENHRY, CDR2 SYGVKD. The CDR3 spans 16 residues. CDR3 DNA: TGTGCCATCTCTAGGGACAGGTCTACATCCTACAATGAGCAGTTCTTC. The encoded protein is CAISRDRSTSYNEQFF.

The chain employs TRBV29-1 and TRBJ1-2; TRBD1 agrees at 7 bases. Germline-derived CDR1 and CDR2 are SQVTM and ANQGSEA. The CDR3 is 13 amino acids. V lost 1 base and J lost 2; bases outside the gene matches: 1. CDR3 sequence: CSVEAGGNYGYTF. DNA of the CDR3: TGCAGCGTTGAAGCAGGGGGGAACTATGGCTACACCTTC.

A few counts support this clonotype. The germline gene is not matched at one end of the junction; a read error may be the cause. The rearrangement joins TRBV7-6 to TRBJ2-5, with TRBD2 matching 12 bases. This CDR3 has 16 amino acids. Germline V CDR1 and CDR2: SGHVS, FNYEAQ. CDR3 DNA: TGTACCAGCAGCTTAGGACTAGCGGGAAACCAAGAGACCCAGTACTTC. It translates to CTSSLGLAGNQETQYF.

The V and J genes are TRBV28 and TRBJ1-2, with a weak D call TRBD1 (6 bases). Germline V gene lookup returns CDR1 MDHEN and CDR2 SYDVKM. The CDR3 has 16 amino acids. The V gene lost 5 bases and the J gene lost 2 bases, with 18 bases spanning the gap. In nucleotides, the CDR3 is TGTGCCAGCAGTCCCTCCGGGGGGGGCACCAACTATGGCTACACCTTC. This translates into CASSPSGGGTNYGYTF.

The table lists this clonotype with a few counts. V gene TRBV3-1 combines with J gene TRBJ2-1; the match to TRBD2 covers 11 bases. The trim removed 0 bases at V and 0 bases at J, leaving 7 bases unmatched. Germline V gene data show CDR1 as LGHDT and CDR2 as YNNKEL (reference sequence). The CDR3 contains 19 residues. This chain's CDR3 is CASSQDLLAGVGSYNEQFF. CDR3 bases: TGTGCCAGCAGCCAAGATCTACTAGCGGGAGTGGGCTCCTACAATGAGCAGTTCTTC.

This clonotype was seen more than once but under ten times. The J gene is TRBJ2-3, the V gene TRBV27; TRBD2 agrees at 7 bases. The germline CDR1 and CDR2 sequences are MNHEY and SMNVEV (reference sequence). This CDR3 contains 16 residues. Unmatched junction bases numbered 5, after V lost 1 base and J lost 1 base. CDR3 sequence reads: CASSLYAGEGTDTQYF. The CDR3 region has the DNA TGTGCCAGCAGTTTATACGCGGGAGAGGGCACAGATACGCAGTATTTT.

This clonotype was counted at least ten times. V usage is TRBV6-1 and J usage is TRBJ2-2, with 9 bases identical to TRBD1. The CDR3 consists of 16 residues. V dropped 9 bases and J dropped 5; count of bases not matched to a gene: 13. Germline V gene lookup returns CDR1 MNHNS and CDR2 SASEGT. The CDR3 nucleotides read TGTGCCAGTACAGGGGGCGCGTCGTTGGGGACCGGGGAGCTGTTTTTT. Amino acid sequence: CASTGGASLGTGELFF.

This clonotype was counted once. The chain links TRBV20-1 to TRBJ2-5, with 10 nucleotides matching TRBD2. Trimming at V came to 5 bases and at J to 4 bases, leaving 13 bases not matched to a gene. In germline, CDR1 is DFQATT, CDR2 SNEGSKA (reference sequence). CDR3 length equals 16 residues. CDR3 region: CSASRLAGDLLETQYF. Here the CDR3 DNA reads TGCAGTGCTTCCCGGCTAGCGGGAGATCTGTTAGAGACCCAGTACTTC.

V and J are TRBV19 and TRBJ2-5; 8 nucleotides agree with TRBD1. The CDR3 runs to 13 residues. V shed 8 bases, J shed 5 bases, and the junction held 7 bases outside the gene matches. Germline CDR1 LNHDA, CDR2 SQIVND (reference sequence). CDR3 sequence: CASGQGAWETQYF. The CDR3, as DNA: TGTGCCAGTGGGCAGGGGGCTTGGGAGACCCAGTACTTC.

This clonotype turned up a few times. The chain joins TRBV6-1 to TRBJ2-2, with D uncertain. V lost 4 bases and J lost 5, with 14 bases in between. Germline V CDR1 and CDR2: MNHNS, SASEGT. The CDR3 length is 15 residues. CDR3 DNA sequence: TGTGCCAGCAGTGGAGAAAGGAAGGGAACCGGGGAGCTGTTTTTT. This encodes CASSGERKGTGELFF.

The chain joins TRBV20-1 to TRBJ2-3; TRBD2 agrees at 14 bases. Germline values: CDR1 DFQATT, CDR2 SNEGSKA (reference sequence). V lost 7 bases to trimming and J lost 5 bases; unmatched junction nucleotides: 5. The CDR3 length is 14 residues. In nucleotides, the CDR3 is TGCAGTGTCGGGACTAGCGGGAGCGGAGATACGCAGTATTTT. This translates into CSVGTSGSGDTQYF.

This clonotype showed up just once. An end of the junction differs from the germline gene, which may be a read error. The genes are TRBV7-2 and TRBJ2-5, with TRBD1 matching over 7 bases. The J call may be in error: the DNA end matches TRBJ2-1 better. The CDR3 is 15 amino acids. Germline V CDR1 and CDR2: SGHTA, FQGNSA. CDR3 DNA: TGTGCCAGCGGCTTGGGACAGTTTGGGGCCAATGAGCAGTTCTTC. Protein: CASGLGQFGANEQFF.

The rearrangement uses TRBV5-1 and TRBJ2-1; 9 bases line up with TRBD2. The length of the CDR3 is 15 residues. V lost 4 bases, J lost 5 bases, and 7 bases stayed unmatched. The germline gives CDR1 SGHRS, CDR2 YFSETQ. The CDR3 nucleotides are TGCGCCAGCAGCCGTTTAGCGGGAGCCGACAATGAGCAGTTCTTC. It translates to CASSRLAGADNEQFF.

There are many counts of this clonotype. V and J are TRBV4-3 and TRBJ2-1, with D perhaps TRBD2 (7 bases). The CDR3 is 19 amino acids. Germline CDR1 reads LGHNA; CDR2 reads YSLEER. V lost 4 bases to trimming and J lost 2 bases, with 24 bases between them. CDR3 amino acids: CASSLGGKASGAPYNEQFF. CDR3 bases: TGCGCCAGCAGCCTAGGGGGGAAGGCTAGCGGAGCCCCCTACAATGAGCAGTTCTTC.

The rearrangement joins TRBV2 to TRBJ2-7; TRBD1 matches 12 bases. Per germline, CDR1 SNHLY and CDR2 FYNNEI. J gave up 10 bases and V 5 bases, and 6 bases lay outside the gene matches. This CDR3 region has 13 residues. In DNA, the CDR3 is TGTGCCAGCAGTCCCCGGGACAGGGGGCCTCAGTACTTC. It codes for CASSPRDRGPQYF.

This sequence joins TRBV3-1 and TRBJ2-2; 10 positions match TRBD2. This CDR3 region has 15 residues. Germline lookup yields CDR1 LGHDT and CDR2 YNNKEL (reference sequence). The V and J ends lost 4 bases and 5 bases, in that order; junction bases with no gene match: 4. The CDR3 DNA reads TGTGCCAGCAGCCCGGCTAGCGGGAGAACCGGGGAGCTGTTTTTT. Protein: CASSPASGRTGELFF.

The chain is built from TRBV20-1 and TRBJ2-5, with TRBD1 as a possible D gene (6 bases). This CDR3 has 14 amino acids. Deletions cut 4 bases from V and 2 bases from J, with 14 bases between. Germline CDR1 is DFQATT and CDR2 is SNEGSKA (reference sequence). The CDR3 DNA follows: TGCAGTGCTACTGACAGACAGGCACAAGAGACCCAGTACTTC. Translated, it gives CSATDRQAQETQYF.

In this sample, this clonotype turned up a few times. The chain is built from TRBV18 and TRBJ1-4; D is unresolved. The ends were cut back, 5 bases at V and 5 bases at J, with 15 bases in the middle. The CDR3 runs 15 residues. Germline values: CDR1 KGHSH, CDR2 LQKENI. The CDR3 DNA follows: TGTGCCAGCTCATCGGGCAGCGCCGGGAATGAAAAACTGTTTTTT. It yields the protein CASSSGSAGNEKLFF.

This clonotype was observed a few times. The genes are TRBV29-1 and TRBJ2-2; D gene ambiguous. Deletions cut 4 bases from V and 7 bases from J, with 7 bases between. Germline CDR1 SQVTM, CDR2 ANQGSEA. The CDR3 consists of 11 residues. The CDR3 nucleotides are TGCAGCGTTGGACTGGGCGGGGAGCTGTTTTTT. It is translated as CSVGLGGELFF.

This clonotype was detected many times. The chain employs TRBV12-3 or TRBV12-4 and TRBJ2-5, with TRBD1 identical over 8 bases. This CDR3 spans 16 amino acids. Germline trimming cut 3 bases from V and 7 bases from J; bases unmatched to any gene: 13. In nucleotides, the CDR3 is TGTGCCAGCAGTTTTTTCGACAGGGGTCGTTTCGGGACCCAGTACTTC. This codes for CASSFFDRGRFGTQYF.

This clonotype was detected only a few times. This chain connects TRBV20-1 to TRBJ2-1; 8 bases are a match to TRBD2. J was trimmed by 0 bases and V by 6 bases; bases with no gene match: 13. Per the germline V gene, CDR1 is DFQATT and CDR2 is SNEGSKA (reference sequence). The CDR3 contains 17 residues. This chain's CDR3 is CSASPLGSGTSYNEQFF. For the CDR3, the DNA is TGCAGTGCGAGCCCTTTGGGTAGCGGGACCTCCTACAATGAGCAGTTCTTC.

V gene TRBV25-1 combines with J gene TRBJ2-7; possibly TRBD2 for D (5 bases). TRBJ2-1 matches the DNA end more closely, so the J call is doubtful. The CDR3 extends over 14 amino acids. Looked up from germline, CDR1 is MGHDK and CDR2 is SYGVNS. Here the CDR3 DNA reads TGTGCCAGCAGTGTCCTAGCCCTCGGGTCTGAGCAGTTCTTC. Its translation is CASSVLALGSEQFF.

The chain uses TRBV21-1 and TRBJ2-7. TRBV21-1 constitutes a pseudogene. The CDR3 loop spans 15 amino acids. The CDR3 DNA sequence: TGTGCCAGCAGCAAAGGGTGTCGGCCTACCTACGAGCAGTACTTC. Protein sequence: CASSKGCRPTYEQYF.

In regard to this clonotype: A read error may produce the germline difference seen at one junction end. CDR3 sequence reads: CANSYGTHGTQYF. CDR3 sequence (DNA): TGTGCCAACAGTTACGGGACCCATGGGACCCAGTACTTC. The genes are TRBV6-5 and TRBJ2-5, with D perhaps given as TRBD1 or TRBD2 (5 bases each). CDR1 and CDR2 from the germline V gene are MNHEY and SVGAGI. CDR3 length: 13 residues.

This clonotype turned up a few times. This chain uses TRBV10-3 with TRBJ1-2, with 7 bases fitting TRBD1. The CDR3 length is 14 residues. The junction had 9 bases not matched to a gene; V was cut back by 7 bases and J by 4 bases. Germline values: CDR1 ENHRY, CDR2 SYGVKD. In DNA form, the CDR3 reads TGTGCCATCAAGGGTCAGGGGGAGGCCTATGGCTACACCTTC. This translates into CAIKGQGEAYGYTF.

V and J are TRBV4-1 and TRBJ1-6, with unresolved D. Germline V gene sequence: CDR1 MGHRA, CDR2 YSYEKL. This CDR3 region has 13 residues. Trimming stripped 0 bases from V and 9 bases from J, with 6 bases between. CDR3 DNA: TGCGCCAGCAGCCAAGAAATCAGTTCACCCCTCCACTTT. Protein product: CASSQEISSPLHF.

The chain is built from TRBV18 and TRBJ2-5, with D perhaps matching TRBD1 (5 bases). Deletions cut 1 base from V and 1 base from J, with 10 bases between. The CDR3 contains 15 residues. From germline, CDR1 is KGHSH and CDR2 LQKENI. DNA for the CDR3: TGTGCCAGCTCACCACGGACAAGCCTCCAAGAGACCCAGTACTTC. Protein product: CASSPRTSLQETQYF.

The rearrangement uses TRBV7-2 and TRBJ2-7; TRBD2 is a possible D gene (6 bases). Germline V gene data show CDR1 as SGHTA and CDR2 as FQGNSA. V shed 1 base and J shed 0 bases, with 16 bases lying between them. The CDR3 covers 17 residues. CDR3 DNA: TGTGCCAGCAGCTTAGGGCGACGGCGGGGCTTCTCCTACGAGCAGTACTTC. This codes for CASSLGRRRGFSYEQYF.

The chain has TRBV18 and TRBJ2-1; no clear D. Germline values: CDR1 KGHSH, CDR2 LQKENI. V was clipped by 1 base and J by 0 bases, with 10 bases between them. The CDR3 consists of 16 residues. DNA for the CDR3: TGTGCCAGCTCACCACGACTCCAGGACTCCTACAATGAGCAGTTCTTC. It is translated as CASSPRLQDSYNEQFF.

Concerning this clonotype: A read error is possible here, since a much larger clone lies one base away. This chain links TRBV7-2 with TRBJ2-2; no definite D call. There are 13 residues in the CDR3. Trimming left V 1 base short and J 6 bases short, with 6 bases between. Germline V gene lookup returns CDR1 SGHTA and CDR2 FQGNSA. CDR3 residues: CASSLDGPGELFF. CDR3 DNA: TGTGCCAGCAGCTTAGATGGCCCCGGGGAGCTGTTTTTT.

The V call is TRBV7-9, the J call TRBJ1-4; D might be TRBD1 (5 bases). The CDR3 extends over 15 amino acids. CDR1 and CDR2 (germline): SEHNR, FQNEAQ (reference sequence). Trimming left V 3 bases short and J 6 bases short, with 14 bases between. The CDR3 region is CASSFGTGLDEKLFF. The CDR3, as DNA: TGTGCCAGCAGCTTCGGGACCGGACTGGATGAAAAACTGTTTTTT. Full variable domain (missing parts from reference TRBV7-9 and TRBJ1-4): DTGVSQNPRHKITKRGQNVTFRCDPISEHNRLYWYRQTLGQGPEFLTYFQNEAQLEKSRLLSDRFSAERPKGSFSTLEIQRTEQGDSAMYLCASSFGTGLDEKLFFGSGTQLSVL.